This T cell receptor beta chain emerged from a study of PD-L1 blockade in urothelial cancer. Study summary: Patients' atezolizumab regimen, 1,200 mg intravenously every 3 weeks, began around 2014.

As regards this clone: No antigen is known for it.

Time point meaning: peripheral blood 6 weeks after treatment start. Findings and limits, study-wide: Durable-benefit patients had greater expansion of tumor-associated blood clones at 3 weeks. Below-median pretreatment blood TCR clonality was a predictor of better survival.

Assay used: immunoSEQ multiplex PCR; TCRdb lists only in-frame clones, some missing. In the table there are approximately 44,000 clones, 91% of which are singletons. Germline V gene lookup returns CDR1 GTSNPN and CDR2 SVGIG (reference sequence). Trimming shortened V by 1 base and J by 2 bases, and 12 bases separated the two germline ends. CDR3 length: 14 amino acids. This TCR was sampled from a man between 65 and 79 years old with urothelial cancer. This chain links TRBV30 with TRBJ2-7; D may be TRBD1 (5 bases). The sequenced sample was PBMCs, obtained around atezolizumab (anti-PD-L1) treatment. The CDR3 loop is CAWSGDLGAYEQYF. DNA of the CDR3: TGTGCCTGGAGTGGGGATCTAGGGGCCTACGAGCAGTACTTC.